These 5 T cell receptor beta chains originate from one sample sequenced in a study of regulatory T cells in long-lasting Graves disease. Through Arm-PCR of CDR3 regions and iRepertoire HTBI primers, TCR beta libraries were built. TCRdb passed the multiplex PCR reads through MiXCR, listing each CDR3 protein once. Among 200,000 to 250,000 distinct CDR3 sequences listed, roughly 19% were seen once. Specified time point: newly diagnosed GD, antithyroid drugs for less than 3 months. The TCR library was prepared using RNA isolated from PBMCs. The same data also contributed to another study, on T cells in Graves' hyperthyroidism and ophthalmopathy.

The sequences come from peripheral blood mononuclear cells (PBMCs), collected at new diagnosis, from a patient treated with antithyroid drugs. These receptors all come from a young woman with Graves disease.

This clonotype has just one count. J is TRBJ2-1 and V is TRBV4-1, with D possibly being TRBD1 or TRBD2 (5 bases each). Trimming stripped 4 bases from V and 8 bases from J, with 24 bases between. This CDR3 is 17 amino acids long. CDR1 is MGHRA and CDR2 is YSYEKL in the germline V gene. DNA for the CDR3: TGCGCCAGCAGCCGGGGGTCGGCGGAGTCGGTTGGGGATGAGCAGTTCTTC. This codes for CASSRGSAESVGDEQFF.

This clonotype was seen ten or more times. The chain links TRBV7-9 to TRBJ2-3; TRBD2 might be the D (5 bases). The CDR3 covers 15 residues. The germline gives CDR1 SEHNR, CDR2 FQNEAQ (reference sequence). V gave up 0 bases and J gave up 5 bases, with 12 bases separating them. CDR3 residues: CASSLARVERDTQYF. The CDR3 nucleotides read TGTGCCAGCAGCTTAGCGCGGGTGGAGCGAGATACGCAGTATTTT.

This clonotype showed up many times. J is TRBJ2-1 and V is TRBV3-1, with TRBD2 matching 9 bases. Losses at the gene ends were 2 bases for V and 4 bases for J; bases not matched to a gene: 3. CDR1 is LGHDT and CDR2 is YNNKEL in the germline V gene (reference sequence). The CDR3 contains 15 residues. The CDR3 loop is CASSQRLAEYNEQFF. The DNA of the CDR3 is TGTGCCAGCAGCCAAAGACTAGCGGAATACAATGAGCAGTTCTTC.

In its sample, this clonotype was seen many times. CDR3 sequence: CASSIGQGAEAFF. As DNA, the CDR3 is TGCGCCAGCAGCATCGGACAGGGGGCTGAAGCTTTCTTT. The chain combines TRBV5-1 with TRBJ1-1, with TRBD1 matching 10 bases. This CDR3 is 13 amino acids long. Trimming removed 4 bases from V and 6 bases from J; junction bases left unmatched: 3. Looked up from germline, CDR1 is SGHRS and CDR2 is YFSETQ. Looking up the rest from reference TRBV5-1 and TRBJ1-1 gives the full variable domain: KAGVTQTPRYLIKTRGQQVTLSCSPISGHRSVSWYQQTPGQGLQFLFEYFSETQRNKGNFPGRFSGRQFSNSRSEMNVSTLELGDSALYLCASSIGQGAEAFFGQGTRLTVV.

The CDR3 DNA reads as TGTGCCAGCAGCCGAACCCAAAAATTTGGGTTGTCCTACAATGAGCAGTTCTTC. Translation gives CASSRTQKFGLSYNEQFF. The rearrangement uses TRBV3-1 and TRBJ2-1; no clear D. The V and J ends lost 4 bases and 1 base respectively, with 20 bases between them. CDR1 and CDR2 (germline): LGHDT, YNNKEL (reference sequence). This CDR3 has 18 residues.